These 29 T cell receptor beta chains came from one sample sequenced in a study of PD-1 blockade in classical Hodgkin lymphoma. This sample's time point: cycle 4 day 1 (C4D1), after 5 to 7 weeks of nivolumab. Brentuximab vedotin exposure varied, and every patient relapsed after autologous stem cell transplantation. Generated by immunoSEQ multiplex PCR, the TCRdb table keeps only in-frame clones and is missing some. The table records 25,000 to 30,000 clones, around 80% of them present only once. The starting material was peripheral blood mononuclear cells (PBMCs), obtained before the fourth cycle of nivolumab. These receptors were collected from a human donor with classical Hodgkin lymphoma.

This chain uses TRBV28 with TRBJ2-7; D might be TRBD1 (6 bases). The germline CDR1 and CDR2 sequences are MDHEN and SYDVKM. V lost 3 bases and J 2 bases, leaving 20 bases between the germline ends. The CDR3 is 17 residues long. The CDR3 sequence is CASSFPAYGTRAYEQYF. The DNA of the CDR3 is TGTGCCAGCAGTTTCCCCGCCTACGGGACAAGAGCCTACGAGCAGTACTTC.

The chain has TRBV5-1 and TRBJ2-7; 10 positions match TRBD2. Germline assignment: CDR1 SGHRS and CDR2 YFSETQ. V was clipped by 3 bases and J by 5 bases; unmatched bases: 11. CDR3 length: 16 amino acids. This CDR3 is CASSSMSGRADNEQYF. CDR3 coding DNA: TGCGCCAGCAGCTCAATGAGCGGGAGGGCCGACAACGAGCAGTACTTC.

This clone showed up just once. The J gene is TRBJ2-3, the V gene TRBV7-9; a possible D gene is TRBD1 (5 bases). CDR1 is SEHNR and CDR2 is FQNEAQ in the germline V gene (reference sequence). V lost 6 bases and J 2 bases, leaving 15 bases between the germline ends. The CDR3 has 15 residues. In DNA, the CDR3 is TGTGCCAGCAGTCCCAGACAGAGTAACACAGATACGCAGTATTTT. Encoded protein: CASSPRQSNTDTQYF.

The chain joins TRBV5-4 to TRBJ1-2; D perhaps matches TRBD1 (6 bases). Germline V gene data show CDR1 as SGHNT and CDR2 as YYREEE (reference sequence). This CDR3 spans 14 amino acids. Trimming stripped 6 bases from V and 2 bases from J, with 14 bases between. CDR3 bases: TGTGCCAGCAAACCCGGGACATCAAACTATGGCTACACCTTC. Its protein is CASKPGTSNYGYTF.

This sequence joins TRBV14 and TRBJ2-1, with TRBD1 matching over 7 bases. V trimming: 0 bases; J trimming: 15 bases; junction bases outside the gene matches: 8. CDR3 length: 13 amino acids. CDR1 and CDR2 (germline): SGHDN, FVKESK. As DNA, the CDR3 is TGTGCCAGCAGCCAAGATTTGACAGGGTTCCCGTTCTTC. Encoded protein: CASSQDLTGFPFF.

This clone was seen a single time. The chain joins TRBV6-1 to TRBJ1-2, with 7 nucleotides matching TRBD1. The V gene's germline CDR1 is MNHNS and CDR2 SASEGT. V was pared by 8 bases and J by 3 bases, with 6 bases of the junction left unmatched. The CDR3 has 13 amino acids. The CDR3 DNA is TGTGCCAGCGGCCGGGACAGCGACTATGGCTACACCTTC. Protein sequence: CASGRDSDYGYTF.

This clone was observed a single time. DNA of the CDR3: TGTGCCACCGCCAGTCAGGGCGGGAGCACAGATACGCAGTATTTT. Residues: CATASQGGSTDTQYF. The chain is built from TRBV15 and TRBJ2-3; D might be TRBD1 or TRBD2, each matching 5 bases. The CDR3 covers 15 residues. The V gene lost 8 bases and the J gene lost 0 bases, with 15 bases spanning the gap. In germline, CDR1 is LNHNV, CDR2 YYDKDF (reference sequence).

This chain uses TRBV4-1 with TRBJ2-2; 7 positions agree with TRBD2. Germline lookup yields CDR1 MGHRA and CDR2 YSYEKL. Losses at the gene ends were 1 base for V and 5 bases for J; bases not matched to a gene: 16. This CDR3 has 19 residues. The CDR3 sequence is CASSQAGYLAGVLTGELFF. As DNA, the CDR3 is TGCGCCAGCAGCCAAGCAGGGTATTTGGCGGGAGTCTTGACCGGGGAGCTGTTTTTT.

A few counts support this clone. CDR3 coding DNA: TGCGCCAGCAGCTTGGCCGGACAGGGCGCTAGCACAGATACGCAGTATTTT. Residues: CASSLAGQGASTDTQYF. The rearrangement uses TRBV5-1 and TRBJ2-3, with 8 bases that match TRBD1. The V gene's germline CDR1 is SGHRS and CDR2 YFSETQ. The trim removed 0 bases at V and 0 bases at J, leaving 6 bases unmatched. This CDR3 region has 17 residues.

The chain links TRBV14 to TRBJ1-1; D unresolved. In germline, CDR1 is SGHDN, CDR2 FVKESK. Trimming cost V 4 bases and J 0 bases, with 18 bases left between them. This CDR3 is 17 amino acids long. DNA of the CDR3: TGTGCCAGCAGCCCCCGAGGGCTGGAAAACATGAACACTGAAGCTTTCTTT. Encoded protein: CASSPRGLENMNTEAFF.

The rearrangement links TRBV6-1 to TRBJ2-1; D is undetermined. Trimming took 8 bases from V and 0 from J, leaving 14 bases between them. Germline assignment: CDR1 MNHNS and CDR2 SASEGT. The CDR3 contains 15 residues. The CDR3 nucleotides read TGTGCCAGCTGTTTGGAAGTTCGCTCCTACAATGAGCAGTTCTTC. Translation gives CASCLEVRSYNEQFF.

This chain links TRBV6-6 with TRBJ1-5; D gene unclear. V lost 5 bases to trimming and J lost 0 bases, with 11 bases between them. The germline V gene encodes CDR1 MNHNY and CDR2 SVGAGI (reference sequence). The CDR3 sequence is 15 residues long. Here the CDR3 reads CASSKIFYSNQPQHF. CDR3 nucleotides: TGTGCCAGCAGTAAAATATTTTATAGCAATCAGCCCCAGCATTTT.

The rearrangement uses TRBV7-2 and TRBJ2-7, with 7 nucleotides matching TRBD2. The V and J ends lost 7 bases and 4 bases, in that order; junction bases with no gene match: 7. Germline V lookup: CDR1 SGHTA, CDR2 FQGNSA. The CDR3 extends over 13 amino acids. As DNA, the CDR3 is TGTGCCAGCACGGGGGAGGGCCGGTACGAGCAGTACTTC. Its protein product is CASTGEGRYEQYF.

This clone is medium-sized by share. The chain joins TRBV19 to TRBJ2-2; D may correspond to TRBD1 or TRBD2 (5 bases each). Germline assignment: CDR1 LNHDA and CDR2 SQIVND (reference sequence). This CDR3 is 13 amino acids long. Deletions cut 4 bases from V and 6 bases from J, with 9 bases between. The CDR3 loop is CASSTQGAGELFF. The CDR3 DNA sequence: TGTGCCAGTAGTACTCAGGGAGCCGGGGAGCTGTTTTTT. Supplemented by reference TRBV19 and TRBJ2-2, the full variable domain reads DGGITQSPKYLFRKEGQNVTLSCEQNLNHDAMYWYRQDPGQGLRLIYYSQIVNDFQKGDIAEGYSVSREKKESFPLTVTSAQKNPTAFYLCASSTQGAGELFFGEGSRLTVL.

V usage is TRBV6-6 and J usage is TRBJ2-3; 11 nucleotides align to TRBD1. CDR1 and CDR2 (germline): MNHNY, SVGAGI (reference sequence). V shed 0 bases and J 4 bases; nucleotides not matched to a gene: 3. The CDR3 covers 16 residues. The CDR3 bases are TGTGCCAGCAGTTACTCGATGGGACAGGGGGCAGATACGCAGTATTTT. It translates to CASSYSMGQGADTQYF.

The chain is built from TRBV6-5 and TRBJ1-2, with a possible D match to TRBD1 (5 bases). Germline assignment: CDR1 MNHEY and CDR2 SVGAGI. Trimming removed 7 bases at V and 8 bases at J, with 20 bases between. The CDR3 length is 14 residues. This CDR3 is CASTKAGARGGYTF. CDR3 bases: TGTGCCAGCACCAAGGCCGGGGCCCGAGGAGGCTACACCTTC.

This rearrangement joins TRBV18 to TRBJ1-1; no firm D call. Germline loops: CDR1 KGHSH, CDR2 LQKENI. The CDR3 has 15 amino acids. V was pared by 3 bases and J by 0 bases, with 11 bases between. In DNA form, the CDR3 reads TGTGCCAGCTCACCCCGGGCGGGAGTGAACACTGAAGCTTTCTTT. It translates to CASSPRAGVNTEAFF.

This clone was observed a handful of times. The chain joins TRBV27 to TRBJ2-5; D not certain. Trimming stripped 2 bases from V and 5 bases from J, with 6 bases between. Germline lookup yields CDR1 MNHEY and CDR2 SMNVEV (reference sequence). The CDR3 covers 12 residues. CDR3 DNA: TGTGCCAGCAGTTTAATATCGGAGACCCAGTACTTC. Translation gives CASSLISETQYF.

Note on this clone: The junction departs from the called germline gene at one end, perhaps through a read error. The rearrangement uses TRBV6-1 and TRBJ2-3; D call uncertain. CDR1 is MNHNS, CDR2 SASEGT, per germline. This CDR3 comprises 11 residues. The CDR3 region has the DNA TGTGCCTGCAGCCACACAGATACGCAGTATTTT. It specifies CACSHTDTQYF.

This clone occurred once. The CDR3 sequence is CASSIGPGNYGYTF. CDR3 nucleotide sequence: TGTGCCAGTAGTATAGGTCCCGGGAACTATGGCTACACCTTC. This chain uses TRBV19 with TRBJ1-2; D is unresolved. The germline V gene has CDR1 LNHDA and CDR2 SQIVND (reference sequence). V lost 1 base, J lost 2 bases, and 8 bases lay in between. CDR3 length: 14 residues.

This chain uses TRBV6-5 with TRBJ1-5; no reliable D call. V was cut by 6 bases and J by 0 bases, with 12 bases left in between. The CDR3 consists of 15 residues. Germline V gives CDR1 MNHEY, CDR2 SVGAGI. DNA for the CDR3: TGTGCCAGCAGAAAACAGAGAGATAGCAATCAGCCCCAGCATTTT. Its protein product is CASRKQRDSNQPQHF.

The chain combines TRBV10-3 with TRBJ2-1, with 8 bases that match TRBD2. This CDR3 has 16 residues. The ends lost 2 bases at V and 1 base at J; junction bases unmatched: 4. The germline CDR1 and CDR2 sequences are ENHRY and SYGVKD. CDR3 in DNA: TGTGCCATCAGTGAGGGGCGGGAGGTTTCCTACAATGAGCAGTTCTTC. Protein: CAISEGREVSYNEQFF.

The genes are TRBV2 and TRBJ1-4; a weak D match, TRBD1 (5 bases). The CDR3 spans 15 residues. The V end was cut by 0 bases, the J end by 11 bases, with 16 bases between. Per germline, CDR1 SNHLY and CDR2 FYNNEI. The CDR3 spells CASSEAGSGAQKLFF. CDR3 bases: TGTGCCAGCAGTGAAGCGGGGAGTGGGGCGCAGAAACTGTTTTTT.

The chain recombines TRBV5-4 with TRBJ2-7; 7 bases agree with TRBD2. The CDR3 consists of 14 residues. The germline CDR1 and CDR2 sequences are SGHNT and YYREEE (reference sequence). V trimming: 4 bases; J trimming: 4 bases; junction bases outside the gene matches: 8. CDR3 nucleotides: TGTGCCAGCAGCCTAGCGCGGGAGACTTACGAGCAGTACTTC. Amino acid sequence: CASSLARETYEQYF.

This chain uses TRBV7-9 with TRBJ2-1; 12 nucleotides align to TRBD1. The V and J ends lost 2 bases and 7 bases, in that order; junction bases with no gene match: 3. Germline CDR1 reads SEHNR; CDR2 reads FQNEAQ (reference sequence). This CDR3 is built from 15 residues. The CDR3 here is CASSLLGQGANEQFF. CDR3 nucleotides: TGTGCCAGCAGCTTATTGGGACAGGGGGCTAATGAGCAGTTCTTC.

The genes are TRBV18 and TRBJ1-1, with 10 bases aligning to TRBD1. Germline CDR1 and CDR2: KGHSH and LQKENI. V lost 6 bases to trimming and J lost 7 bases; unmatched junction nucleotides: 5. CDR3 length equals 13 residues. Here the CDR3 reads CASSRQGANEAFF. The CDR3 nucleotides read TGTGCCAGCTCGCGACAGGGGGCCAATGAAGCTTTCTTT. The whole variable domain, remainder taken from reference TRBV18 and TRBJ1-1, is NAGVMQNPRHLVRRRGQEARLRCSPMKGHSHVYWYRQLPEEGLKFMVYLQKENIIDESGMPKERFSAEFPKEGPSILRIQQVVRGDSAAYFCASSRQGANEAFFGQGTRLTVV.

CDR3 sequence: CASSEMPDSGNTIYF. The CDR3 DNA sequence: TGTGCCAGCAGTGAAATGCCGGACTCTGGAAACACCATATATTTT. This chain joins TRBV6-1 and TRBJ1-3; no clear D. The V end lost 2 bases, the J end lost 0 bases, and 8 bases lay between the germline ends. Germline values: CDR1 MNHNS, CDR2 SASEGT. The CDR3 sequence is 15 residues long.

The chain is built from TRBV19 and TRBJ2-1; D is perhaps TRBD2 (5 bases). The V end lost 5 bases, the J end lost 0 bases, and 14 bases lay between the germline ends. Germline V gene sequence: CDR1 LNHDA, CDR2 SQIVND (reference sequence). The CDR3 has 16 amino acids. The CDR3 bases are TGTGCCAGTAGTTCTATAGCGAACCCCTCCTACAATGAGCAGTTCTTC. This codes for CASSSIANPSYNEQFF.

The chain employs TRBV5-1 and TRBJ2-5; D unclear. Germline assignment: CDR1 SGHRS and CDR2 YFSETQ. Trimming cost V 4 bases and J 2 bases, with 9 bases left between them. CDR3 length: 13 residues. The CDR3 nucleotides read TGCGCCAGCAGCCCGGACGGACAAGAGACCCAGTACTTC. Residues: CASSPDGQETQYF.